This is a list of T cell receptor beta chains from one sample in a study of T cells in Graves' hyperthyroidism and ophthalmopathy. MiXCR, run by TCRdb on the multiplex PCR reads, gives a single entry per CDR3 protein. The sample shows around 760,000 distinct CDR3 sequences, just over 35% of them seen only once. Sample: blood. Every receptor here comes from a woman in her thirties or forties with Graves' hyperthyroidism. The CDR3 runs from the conserved cysteine through the conserved F or W. A D gene is named only where the DNA matches it firmly. Clone size is not always given. Where it is, it says once, few, many or a class for expanded clones.

CDR3nt: TGTGCCAGCAGCTGGGAGGCTAGCGCATACGAGGAGTACTTC
CDR3aa: CASSWEASAYEEYF
j_gene: TRBJ2-7
v_gene: TRBV7-9
d_gene: .
abundance: .

CDR3nt: TGTGCCAGCAGTTACCGGGCCCCGATTGCAACTAATGAAAAACTGTTTTTT
CDR3aa: CASSYRAPIATNEKLFF
j_gene: TRBJ1-4
v_gene: TRBV6-5
d_gene: .
abundance: once

CDR3nt: TGTGCCAGCAGTTTCTTAGGCGAGCAGCATTTT
CDR3aa: CASSFLGEQHF
j_gene: TRBJ1-5
v_gene: TRBV7-9
d_gene: .
abundance: .

CDR3nt: TGTGCCACCAGTGATTTAGGAACAGGGGGTACCGGGGAGCTGTTTTTT
CDR3aa: CATSDLGTGGTGELFF
j_gene: TRBJ2-2
v_gene: TRBV24-1
d_gene: TRBD1
abundance: .

CDR3nt: TGTGCCAGCAGTGAATCCCCCCGACAGGGTGGTGGCTACACCTTC
CDR3aa: CASSESPRQGGGYTF
j_gene: TRBJ1-2
v_gene: TRBV25-1
d_gene: TRBD1
abundance: many

CDR3nt: TGTGCCAGCAGCTCGACGGGACAGGGTAATGGCTACACCTTC
CDR3aa: CASSSTGQGNGYTF
j_gene: TRBJ1-2
v_gene: TRBV7-9
d_gene: TRBD1
abundance: many

CDR3nt: TGTGCCAGCAGCCGCCGAGGGACCTATAATGAAAAACTGTTTTTT
CDR3aa: CASSRRGTYNEKLFF
j_gene: TRBJ1-4
v_gene: TRBV5-4
d_gene: .
abundance: .

CDR3nt: TGTGCCAGCAGCAAACCGGGACAGGGGGCCAACGTCCTGACTTTC
CDR3aa: CASSKPGQGANVLTF
j_gene: TRBJ2-6
v_gene: TRBV7-9
d_gene: TRBD1
abundance: few

CDR3nt: TGTGCCAGCAGTTTCATAACGATGGTGGAATATGGCTACACCTTC
CDR3aa: CASSFITMVEYGYTF
j_gene: TRBJ1-2
v_gene: TRBV9
d_gene: .
abundance: .

CDR3nt: TGTGCCAGCTCACCACCCCCACAGGGCTACGAGCAGTACTTC
CDR3aa: CASSPPPQGYEQYF
j_gene: TRBJ2-7
v_gene: TRBV7-2
d_gene: .
abundance: few

CDR3nt: TGTACCACCCGGACAGGGCGACGAAACGATCAGCCCCAGCATTTT
CDR3aa: CTTRTGRRNDQPQHF
j_gene: TRBJ1-5
v_gene: TRBV19
d_gene: TRBD1
abundance: .

CDR3nt: TGTGCCAGCAGCTTAGCCCTCCCCCCGAGCGGGGGGACTCAAGAGACCCAGTACTTC
CDR3aa: CASSLALPPSGGTQETQYF
j_gene: TRBJ2-5
v_gene: TRBV7-3
d_gene: TRBD2
abundance: .

CDR3nt: TGTGCCAGCAGCTTCCAGGGATCTAGCACAGATACGCAGTATTTT
CDR3aa: CASSFQGSSTDTQYF
j_gene: TRBJ2-3
v_gene: TRBV11-2
d_gene: .
abundance: .

CDR3nt: TGTGCCATCAGTGAGTCGAACCTGGGCAATCAGCCCCAGCATTTT
CDR3aa: CAISESNLGNQPQHF
j_gene: TRBJ1-5
v_gene: TRBV10-3
d_gene: .
abundance: many

CDR3nt: TGTGCCAGCAGCTTAGCGTTGGACGAGCAGTACTTC
CDR3aa: CASSLALDEQYF
j_gene: TRBJ2-7
v_gene: TRBV7-8
d_gene: .
abundance: .

CDR3nt: TGCAGTGCTAGAGGCGCAGGGGAGAACACTGAAGCTTTCTTT
CDR3aa: CSARGAGENTEAFF
j_gene: TRBJ1-1
v_gene: TRBV20-1
d_gene: .
abundance: .

CDR3nt: TGTGCCAGCAGTGAAGTTAAGGACGGGTCGGCTTTCTTT
CDR3aa: CASSEVKDGSAFF
j_gene: TRBJ1-1
v_gene: TRBV6-5
d_gene: .
abundance: many

CDR3nt: TGTGCCAGCAGCTTGGGACAGGGGGGACACAATGAGCAGTTCTTC
CDR3aa: CASSLGQGGHNEQFF
j_gene: TRBJ2-1
v_gene: TRBV11-2
d_gene: TRBD1
abundance: few

CDR3nt: TGCAGTGCTAGAGAGGCCAGCTCCTACGAGCAGTACTTC
CDR3aa: CSAREASSYEQYF
j_gene: TRBJ2-7
v_gene: TRBV20-1
d_gene: .
abundance: many

CDR3nt: TGTGCCAGCAGCTTCCCCTGGACAGGGAGGAATTCACCCCTCCACTTT
CDR3aa: CASSFPWTGRNSPLHF
j_gene: TRBJ1-6
v_gene: TRBV5-6
d_gene: TRBD1
abundance: many

CDR3nt: TGTGCCAGCAGCTCTGGGACTAGCGGGGGGGCACAAGAGGCCCAGTACTTC
CDR3aa: CASSSGTSGGAQEAQYF
j_gene: TRBJ2-5
v_gene: TRBV7-8
d_gene: TRBD2
abundance: .

CDR3nt: TGTGCCAGCAGCTTAGCCTGGGAGAGCTCCTACGAGCAGTACTTC
CDR3aa: CASSLAWESSYEQYF
j_gene: TRBJ2-7
v_gene: TRBV7-2
d_gene: .
abundance: many

CDR3nt: TGTGCCAGCACGGGGCGGGAACCCCAAGAGACCCAGTACTTC
CDR3aa: CASTGREPQETQYF
j_gene: TRBJ2-5
v_gene: TRBV2
d_gene: .
abundance: .

CDR3nt: TGTGCCAGCAGCTTACTGCCAGGGGGCCTATCTCGGAAAGCTTTCTTT
CDR3aa: CASSLLPGGLSRKAFF
j_gene: TRBJ1-1
v_gene: TRBV7-8
d_gene: TRBD1
abundance: few

CDR3nt: TGTGCCACCAGTGACGACCCCGCCGGCACCATATATTTT
CDR3aa: CATSDDPAGTIYF
j_gene: TRBJ1-3
v_gene: TRBV24-1
d_gene: .
abundance: .

CDR3nt: TGTGCCAGCAGCTACGACCGGACAGGCCGGGAAGCTTTCTTT
CDR3aa: CASSYDRTGREAFF
j_gene: TRBJ1-1
v_gene: TRBV7-2
d_gene: TRBD1
abundance: many

CDR3nt: TGTGCCAGCATGGACAGGGAAAAGGGTGGCTACACCTTC
CDR3aa: CASMDREKGGYTF
j_gene: TRBJ1-2
v_gene: TRBV7-8
d_gene: TRBD1
abundance: .

CDR3nt: TGTGCCGGCAGCACGCCGCAGGGACAAGATTCCTACGAGCAGTACTTC
CDR3aa: CAGSTPQGQDSYEQYF
j_gene: TRBJ2-7
v_gene: TRBV7-9
d_gene: .
abundance: .

CDR3nt: TGTGCCAGCTTAGCCGGGAAGGGCACCGGGGAGCTGTTTTTT
CDR3aa: CASLAGKGTGELFF
j_gene: TRBJ2-2
v_gene: TRBV25-1
d_gene: .
abundance: .

CDR3nt: TGTGCCAGCAGCTTAGCTGCCGGGACATCTAGCTCCTACGAGCAGTACTTC
CDR3aa: CASSLAAGTSSSYEQYF
j_gene: TRBJ2-7
v_gene: TRBV7-2
d_gene: .
abundance: many

CDR3nt: TGTGCCAGTAGTAGGCTAGCGGGGACAGAGACCCAGTACTTC
CDR3aa: CASSRLAGTETQYF
j_gene: TRBJ2-5
v_gene: TRBV19
d_gene: TRBD2
abundance: .

CDR3nt: TGTGCCAGTAGTCCCGCCAGGGACCGTACTGAAGCTTTCTTT
CDR3aa: CASSPARDRTEAFF
j_gene: TRBJ1-1
v_gene: TRBV19
d_gene: .
abundance: few

CDR3nt: TGTGCCAGCAGCCCGCCGTCTCGTCCCCTCCACTTT
CDR3aa: CASSPPSRPLHF
j_gene: TRBJ1-6
v_gene: TRBV27
d_gene: .
abundance: few

CDR3nt: TGTGCCAGCAGCCAAGCCATCGGGGACCCCGTTTTT
CDR3aa: CASSQAIGDPVF
j_gene: TRBJ1-4
v_gene: TRBV3-1
d_gene: .
abundance: few

CDR3nt: TGCAGCGTTGCGGCAGTGACTTTCTTT
CDR3aa: CSVAAVTFF
j_gene: TRBJ1-1
v_gene: TRBV29-1
d_gene: .
abundance: .